The present entry profiles one T cell receptor (beta chain) with its context. Its antigen is as yet unknown. This CDR3 is 15 amino acids long. The V gene end was trimmed by 6 bases and the J gene end by 4 bases; junction bases not matched to a gene: 9. Each CDR3 protein is one row after TCRdb ran MiXCR on the 5' RACE reads. The sample shows a few hundred thousand distinct CDR3 sequences, roughly 18% of them seen only once. The data originate from a study of CD8 T cells in ankylosing spondylitis. General study findings and limits: In reactive arthritis synovial fluid and blood, some motif variants had been reported before. Ankylosing spondylitis blood appeared to be characterized by a TCR beta motif of several highly homologous variants. Reportedly, significant enrichment of disease-linked clones occurred in matched ankylosing spondylitis synovial fluid.

The V and J genes are TRBV12-3 or TRBV12-4 and TRBJ2-3; TRBD2 matches at 8 bases. Input material: blood, either unsorted or a sorted T cell fraction (not recorded which). The clonotype originates from a male donor with ankylosing spondylitis or in good health (not recorded which). CDR3 DNA: TGTGCCAGCAGCCAGCTAGCGGGCGGGGCAGATACGCAGTATTTT. It codes for CASSQLAGGADTQYF.